The TCR beta chain described here comes from a study of metastatic and nonmetastatic thyroid tumors. Study-wide background: The study looked at repertoires side by side in blood and in tumor or nodule tissue from malignant and benign thyroid patients.

Overall study findings and caveats: Benign nodules were reported to have significantly lower TCR beta diversity than malignant thyroid tumors, in blood and tumor.

A word on this clone: Antigen unknown.

Methods used by the authors: Construction of a distant-metastasis classifier for papillary thyroid cancer relied on CDR3 differences across clinicopathological groups. TCRdb recomputed clones from the PCR reads via MiXCR. TCRdb, not the authors, supplied the V and J calls. The data contain around 20,000 clones, 22% of them seen just once; the ten biggest clones take up about 8.1%. V gave up 2 bases and J gave up 1 base, with 11 bases separating them. Per germline, CDR1 MDHEN and CDR2 SYDVKM. There are 15 residues in the CDR3. None of the patients had undergone any treatment ahead of thyroid surgery. This chain connects TRBV28 to TRBJ1-1; D perhaps matches TRBD1 (5 bases). This clonotype originated in a female donor with papillary thyroid cancer or a benign thyroid nodule (not recorded which). Some clones in this sample may be carry-over from other donors' samples. The sequenced material came from adjacent normal tissue. This CDR3 is CASSLVRGENTEAFF. As DNA, the CDR3 is TGTGCCAGCAGTTTAGTTCGGGGGGAGAACACTGAAGCTTTCTTT.